Below, 5 T cell receptor beta chains from the same sample are listed, as sequenced in a study of T cells in Graves' hyperthyroidism and ophthalmopathy. Authors of the study amplified TCR beta CDR3 regions from RNA transcripts. Primed by the HTBI set, a first-round RT-PCR was run on the TCR CDR3. TCRdb used MiXCR to reprocess the multiplex PCR reads, holding one entry per CDR3 protein. The sample shows approximately 570,000 distinct CDR3 sequences, less than 20% of them seen only once. Sequenced material: blood. Source of these receptors: a man aged 40-55 years with Graves' ophthalmopathy.

This chain links TRBV30 with TRBJ2-7; tentative D call: TRBD1 (6 bases). CDR3 length equals 14 residues. Germline CDR1 reads GTSNPN; CDR2 reads SVGIG (reference sequence). The V end lost 2 bases, the J end lost 3 bases, and 14 bases lay between the germline ends. The CDR3 coding sequence is TGTGCCTGGAGTACCACAGGGACCGTCTACGAGCAGTACTTC. Translating gives CAWSTTGTVYEQYF.

The chain couples TRBV5-1 to TRBJ2-3; D ambiguous. The CDR3 runs 14 residues. CDR1 and CDR2 from the germline V gene are SGHRS and YFSETQ. Trimming pared 4 bases from V and 5 bases from J, leaving 14 bases between. The CDR3 loop is CASSAGRPEDTQYF. The CDR3 DNA reads TGCGCCAGCAGCGCCGGACGTCCAGAAGATACGCAGTATTTT.

This sequence joins TRBV20-1 and TRBJ2-1; 14 nucleotides line up with TRBD2. The CDR3 has 18 residues. Germline V gives CDR1 DFQATT, CDR2 SNEGSKA (reference sequence). V gave up 0 bases and J gave up 4 bases; unmatched junction bases: 8. CDR3 amino acids: CSARDRTSGGPRYNEQFF. In DNA form, the CDR3 reads TGCAGTGCTAGAGATCGGACTAGCGGGGGGCCACGGTACAATGAGCAGTTCTTC.

At least ten counts were recorded for this clonotype. The genes are TRBV2 and TRBJ2-1; a possible D gene is TRBD1 (6 bases). The CDR3 length is 12 residues. V shed 6 bases and J shed 7 bases, with 10 bases lying between them. Germline V gives CDR1 SNHLY, CDR2 FYNNEI. The CDR3 here is CASSDQGNEQFF. As DNA, the CDR3 is TGTGCCAGCAGCGACCAGGGGAATGAGCAGTTCTTC.

This chain connects TRBV20-1 to TRBJ2-4; D ambiguous. Trimming cost V 5 bases and J 3 bases, with 8 bases left between them. This CDR3 comprises 12 residues. Per germline, CDR1 DFQATT and CDR2 SNEGSKA (reference sequence). CDR3 nucleotides: TGCAGTGCTTACAGAGACAAAAACATTCAGTACTTC. It encodes CSAYRDKNIQYF.